This TCR beta chain comes out of a study of T cells after yellow fever vaccination. Via MiXCR, TCRdb re-called the 5' RACE reads, giving one row per CDR3 protein. The data contain some 240,000 distinct CDR3 sequences, around 5.2% of them seen just once; the ten biggest clones take up roughly 3.3%. CDR1 and CDR2 (germline): SGHTA, FQGNSA. The CDR3 spans 13 residues. Trimming pared 5 bases from V and 7 bases from J, leaving 12 bases between. The V and J genes are TRBV7-2 and TRBJ1-5; D not resolved. This sequence originates from a man aged 18 to 30 who received the YFV17D yellow fever vaccine. Sequenced material: CD4+ T cells sorted from PBMCs, taken on the day of the yellow fever booster vaccination. The CDR3 here is CASSGKSEQPQHF. CDR3 nucleotides: TGTGCCAGCAGCGGGAAAAGCGAACAGCCCCAGCATTTT.